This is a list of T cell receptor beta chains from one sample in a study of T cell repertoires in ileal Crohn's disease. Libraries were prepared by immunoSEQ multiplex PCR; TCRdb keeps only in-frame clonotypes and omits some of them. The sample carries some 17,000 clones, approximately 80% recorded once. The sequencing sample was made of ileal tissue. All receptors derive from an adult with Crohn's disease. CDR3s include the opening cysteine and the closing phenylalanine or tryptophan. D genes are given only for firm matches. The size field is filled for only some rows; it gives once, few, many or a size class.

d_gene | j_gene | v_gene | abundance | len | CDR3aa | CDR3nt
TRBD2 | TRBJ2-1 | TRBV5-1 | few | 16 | CASSLELAGNYNEQFF | TGCGCCAGCAGCTTGGAACTAGCGGGGAACTACAATGAGCAGTTCTTC
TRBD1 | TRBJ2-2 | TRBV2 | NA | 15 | CAIRAGRGSTGELFF | TGTGCCATCCGCGCGGGCAGGGGGTCGACCGGGGAGCTGTTTTTT
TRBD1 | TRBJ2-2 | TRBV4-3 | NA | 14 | CASRGGQGDRELFF | TGCGCCAGCAGGGGGGGACAGGGGGACCGGGAGCTGTTTTTT
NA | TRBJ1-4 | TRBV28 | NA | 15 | CASYSSGGGNEKLFF | TGTGCCAGCTATAGCAGCGGTGGAGGGAATGAAAAACTGTTTTTT
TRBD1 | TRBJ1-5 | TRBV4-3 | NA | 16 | CASSQTGDPARQPQHF | TGCGCCAGCAGCCAGACAGGGGATCCTGCTCGCCAGCCCCAGCATTTT
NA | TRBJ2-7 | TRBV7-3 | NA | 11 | CASSLFSEQYF | TGTGCCAGCAGCTTATTCAGCGAGCAGTACTTC
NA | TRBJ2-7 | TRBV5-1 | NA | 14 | CASSARTDGQEQYF | TGCGCCAGCAGCGCCAGGACGGACGGGCAGGAGCAGTACTTC
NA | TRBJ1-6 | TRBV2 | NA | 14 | CASSVYRAEGALHF | TGTGCCAGCAGTGTGTACAGGGCCGAGGGAGCCCTCCACTTT
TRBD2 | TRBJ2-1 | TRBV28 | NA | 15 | CASTLGLAGVNEQFF | TGTGCCAGCACCTTAGGACTAGCGGGAGTTAATGAGCAGTTCTTC
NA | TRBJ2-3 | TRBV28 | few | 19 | CASSSGGIGGLSSTDTQYF | TGTGCCAGCAGTTCGGGCGGGATTGGTGGCCTTTCTAGCACAGATACGCAGTATTTT
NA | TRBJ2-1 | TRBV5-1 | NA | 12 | CASSAMHNEQFF | TGCGCCAGCAGCGCGATGCACAATGAGCAGTTCTTC
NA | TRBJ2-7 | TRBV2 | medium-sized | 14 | CASTPGAGGGEQYF | TGTGCCAGCACCCCGGGCGCGGGCGGAGGCGAGCAGTACTTC
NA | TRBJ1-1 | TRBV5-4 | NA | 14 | CASSLVGQNTEAFF | TGTGCCAGCAGCTTGGTTGGGCAGAACACTGAAGCTTTCTTT
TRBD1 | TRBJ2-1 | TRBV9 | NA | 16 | CASSVGQGALEGEQFF | TGTGCCAGCAGCGTAGGGCAGGGGGCCCTCGAGGGTGAGCAGTTCTTC
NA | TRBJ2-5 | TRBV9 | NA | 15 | CASSAKPRVGETQYF | TGTGCCAGCAGCGCCAAACCCCGGGTGGGAGAGACCCAGTACTTC
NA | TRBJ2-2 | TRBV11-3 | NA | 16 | CASSPGGRKNTGELFF | TGTGCCAGCAGCCCGGGGGGCAGGAAGAACACCGGGGAGCTGTTTTTT
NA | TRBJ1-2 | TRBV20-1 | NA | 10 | CSARGSGYTF | TGCAGTGCTAGGGGCTCTGGCTACACCTTC
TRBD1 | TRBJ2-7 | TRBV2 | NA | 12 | CASSRDRGEQYF | TGTGCCAGCAGCCGGGACAGGGGCGAGCAGTACTTC
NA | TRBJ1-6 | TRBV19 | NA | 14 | CASSGQGWNSPLHF | TGTGCCAGTAGTGGTCAGGGGTGGAATTCACCCCTCCACTTT
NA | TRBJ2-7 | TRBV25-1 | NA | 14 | CASSGWDNPYEQYF | TGTGCCAGCAGTGGGTGGGACAACCCCTACGAGCAGTACTTC
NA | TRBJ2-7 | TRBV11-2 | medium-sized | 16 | CASSFGGPANAYEQYF | TGTGCCAGCAGCTTCGGAGGGCCCGCTAACGCCTACGAGCAGTACTTC
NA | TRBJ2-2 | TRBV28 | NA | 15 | CASHVAGQTTGELFF | TGTGCCAGCCACGTGGCGGGACAGACGACCGGGGAGCTGTTTTTT